This entry lists 5 T cell receptor beta chains sequenced from one sample in a study of blood T cell repertoires in COVID-19. Clones were sequenced by immunoSEQ multiplex PCR, and TCRdb holds only the in-frame ones, with some missing. The table records around 140,000 clones, roughly 81% of them present only once. The material sequenced was PBMCs or T cells enriched from blood (not recorded which). These receptors all stem from a woman between 45 and 60 years old with acute COVID-19.

The chain links TRBV10-3 to TRBJ1-2; a weak D match, TRBD1 (6 bases). Germline CDR1 is ENHRY and CDR2 is SYGVKD. The CDR3 loop spans 12 amino acids. V lost 10 bases, J lost 6 bases, and 15 bases lay in between. CDR3 nucleotide sequence: TGTGCCACCAGACAGGAACAGGATGGCTACACCTTC. Translated: CATRQEQDGYTF.

The chain carries TRBV2 and TRBJ2-5; 10 bases fit TRBD2. The CDR3 is 15 residues long. V gave up 7 bases and J gave up 9 bases; unmatched junction bases: 14. The germline gives CDR1 SNHLY, CDR2 FYNNEI. The CDR3 spells CASKGAGGAGGAQYF. CDR3 DNA: TGTGCCAGCAAGGGAGCGGGAGGGGCCGGAGGGGCCCAGTACTTC.

V gene TRBV4-1 combines with J gene TRBJ2-3; D is possibly TRBD1 (8 bases). V was clipped by 6 bases and J by 1 base, with 14 bases between them. The V gene's germline CDR1 is MGHRA and CDR2 YSYEKL. The CDR3 is 15 residues long. Here the CDR3 reads CASSETGGGTDTQYF. DNA for the CDR3: TGCGCCAGCAGTGAAACAGGGGGGGGCACAGATACGCAGTATTTT.

The chain carries TRBV11-1 and TRBJ1-1; D remains ambiguous. This CDR3 contains 16 residues. CDR1 is SGHAT, CDR2 FQDESV, per germline (reference sequence). V lost 5 bases, J lost 5 bases, and 21 bases lay in between. This chain's CDR3 is CASSPTFRGSGTEAFF. The CDR3 region has the DNA TGTGCCAGCAGCCCCACATTTCGGGGAAGCGGAACTGAAGCTTTCTTT.

The chain couples TRBV2 to TRBJ2-5, with 10 bases matching TRBD1. The CDR3 is made up of 15 amino acids. CDR1 and CDR2 from the germline V gene are SNHLY and FYNNEI. With 10 bases clipped from V and 4 bases from J, the junction kept 12 bases outside the gene matches. The CDR3 loop reads CATSFGDRGGETQYF. The CDR3 DNA sequence: TGTGCCACCTCTTTTGGGGACAGGGGCGGAGAGACCCAGTACTTC.